These 10 T cell receptor beta chains originate from one sample sequenced in a study of blood T cell repertoires in COVID-19 (dated by TCRdb to about 2020). The library relied on the immunoSEQ multiplex PCR assay. The table comes from immuneACCESS by way of TCRdb, which keeps in-frame sequences with V and J called. Part of the clones is missing from these tables; in studies checked, under half for an unresolved V gene and the rest for unknown reasons. This sample is represented by under 300,000 clones; roughly 83% of them were singletons. In total, the top ten clones hold almost 1.5% of the sample. Sequenced input: peripheral blood. The receptor source for this set is a human donor with COVID-19, enrolled during active disease. The donor label of this sample is uncertain.

The chain links TRBV2 to TRBJ2-1; tentatively, D is TRBD2 (6 bases). The CDR3 sequence is 15 residues long. In germline, CDR1 is SNHLY, CDR2 FYNNEI. Between the trimmed V and J ends, which lost 5 bases and 8 bases, there was a span of 19 bases. CDR3 sequence: CASSPLTGAIDEQFF. DNA of the CDR3: TGTGCCAGCAGTCCCCTTACGGGAGCCATCGATGAGCAGTTCTTC. The whole variable domain, filled in from reference TRBV2 and TRBJ2-1, reads EPEVTQTPSHQVTQMGQEVILRCVPISNHLYFYWYRQILGQKVEFLVSFYNNEISEKSEIFDDQFSVERPDGSNFTLKIRSTKLEDSAMYFCASSPLTGAIDEQFFGPGTRLTVL.

Details on this clone: The same CDR3 also results from other DNA sequences found in this sample. The chain combines TRBV11-2 with TRBJ1-1; 7 bases are shared with TRBD1. V was clipped by 4 bases and J by 5 bases; unmatched bases: 1. Germline values: CDR1 SGHAT, CDR2 FQNNGV. The length of the CDR3 is 12 residues. CDR3 DNA: TGTGCCAGCAGCTCAGGGGGGACTGAAGCTTTCTTT. Protein sequence: CASSSGGTEAFF.

The chain recombines TRBV19 with TRBJ2-3, with D possibly matching TRBD2 (6 bases). This CDR3 comprises 16 residues. Germline V lookup: CDR1 LNHDA, CDR2 SQIVND (reference sequence). V was cut by 3 bases and J by 1 base, with 14 bases left in between. CDR3 loop: CASSMGLSGRTDTQYF. The DNA for the CDR3 is TGTGCCAGTAGTATGGGGCTTAGCGGTCGCACAGATACGCAGTATTTT.

The chain links TRBV7-2 to TRBJ2-3; D perhaps matches TRBD1 (6 bases). Trimming cost V 0 bases and J 3 bases, with 10 bases left between them. The CDR3 is 15 amino acids. Germline V gene sequence: CDR1 SGHTA, CDR2 FQGNSA. CDR3 DNA: TGTGCCAGCAGCTTAGCAGGGGGAAGGACAGATACGCAGTATTTT. Translation gives CASSLAGGRTDTQYF.

This chain connects TRBV4-3 to TRBJ1-1; D ambiguous. V was shortened by 0 bases and J by 6 bases, with 14 bases between the two germline ends. The CDR3 has 15 amino acids. CDR1 and CDR2 (germline): LGHNA, YSLEER. The chain's CDR3 is CASSQDQGPRAEAFF. The CDR3 nucleotides are TGCGCCAGCAGCCAAGATCAAGGTCCGCGGGCTGAAGCTTTCTTT.

The gene calls are TRBV28 and TRBJ2-1; the D gene is possibly TRBD2 (6 bases). This CDR3 is 16 amino acids long. CDR1 MDHEN and CDR2 SYDVKM come from the germline V gene. Trimming removed 7 bases from V and 7 bases from J, with 23 bases in between. The CDR3 protein is CASNYYTGTSRNEQFF. In DNA form, the CDR3 reads TGTGCCAGCAACTATTACACCGGGACTTCTAGGAATGAGCAGTTCTTC.

The table lists this clone with a count of one. The chain has TRBV6-1 and TRBJ2-2; D gene unclear. The CDR3 runs to 13 residues. With 2 bases removed from V and 5 bases from J, the gap between germline ends came to 6 bases. Germline CDR1 MNHNS, CDR2 SASEGT. The CDR3 region is CASSESLTGELFF. CDR3 nucleotides: TGTGCCAGCAGTGAATCGTTAACCGGGGAGCTGTTTTTT.

This chain links TRBV6-5 with TRBJ1-4; D may be TRBD1 (5 bases). The V gene lost 6 bases and the J gene lost 7 bases, with 15 bases spanning the gap. CDR1 is MNHEY, CDR2 SVGAGI, per germline. The CDR3 runs 14 residues. CDR3 loop: CASSPRRGGEKLFF. DNA of the CDR3: TGTGCCAGCAGCCCCCGGAGGGGTGGTGAAAAACTGTTTTTT.

This chain uses TRBV28 with TRBJ1-1; D call uncertain. Between the trimmed V and J ends, which lost 5 bases and 0 bases, there was a span of 10 bases. Germline V gives CDR1 MDHEN, CDR2 SYDVKM. The CDR3 totals 14 residues. The CDR3 DNA follows: TGTGCCAGCAGTCCGAGGCGTGTGAACACTGAAGCTTTCTTT. Translated: CASSPRRVNTEAFF.

This clone was found a few times. The chain carries TRBV6-4 and TRBJ2-1; TRBD1 might be the D (6 bases). V was shortened by 2 bases and J by 11 bases, with 13 bases between the two germline ends. CDR1 and CDR2 (germline): MRHNA, SNTAGT. The CDR3 covers 13 residues. CDR3 amino acids: CASSDAPQGQQFF. CDR3 nucleotide sequence: TGTGCCAGCAGTGACGCCCCACAGGGACAGCAGTTCTTC.